This T cell receptor (beta chain) was sequenced during a study of T cells after posttransplantation cyclophosphamide. Findings and limits, study-wide: TRB clonality was highly associated with recipient CMV seropositivity and reactivation. Later post-transplant blood repertoires were often dominated by donor CD8+ memory clones. Skin or GI-infiltrating T cells shared few TRB sequences with blood.

The CDR3 runs to 14 residues. Per the germline V gene, CDR1 is SGDLS and CDR2 is YYNGEE. The V end was cut by 1 base, the J end by 3 bases, with 11 bases between. This related bone marrow graft donor gave peripheral blood on the day of marrow donation. This clone was counted at least ten times. Its antigen is not known. Here immunoSEQ multiplex PCR was the method, and the copy in TCRdb shows in-frame clones only, minus some. The table lists 30,000 to 35,000 clones, with no singletons. J is TRBJ2-7 and V is TRBV9; D may correspond to TRBD1 or TRBD2 (5 bases each). What was sequenced was PBMCs. This TCR was recovered from a woman aged 45 to 65 in good health and a related stem cell transplant donor. For the CDR3, the DNA is TGTGCCAGCAGCGTACGGGCAGGGAGCTACGAGCAGTACTTC. Protein sequence: CASSVRAGSYEQYF.